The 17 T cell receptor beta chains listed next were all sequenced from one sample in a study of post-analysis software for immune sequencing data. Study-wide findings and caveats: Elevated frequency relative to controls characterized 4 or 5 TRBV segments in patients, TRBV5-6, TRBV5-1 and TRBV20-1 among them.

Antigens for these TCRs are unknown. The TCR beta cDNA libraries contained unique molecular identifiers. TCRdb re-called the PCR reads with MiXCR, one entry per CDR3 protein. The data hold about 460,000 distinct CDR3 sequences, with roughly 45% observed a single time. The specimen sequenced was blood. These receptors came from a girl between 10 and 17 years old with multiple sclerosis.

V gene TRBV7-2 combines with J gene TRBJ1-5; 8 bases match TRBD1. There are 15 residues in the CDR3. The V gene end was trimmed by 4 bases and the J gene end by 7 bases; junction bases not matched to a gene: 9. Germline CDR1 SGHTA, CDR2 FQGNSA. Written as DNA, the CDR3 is TGTGCCAGCAGCTCAGGACAGGGAGGGGTCCAGCCCCAGCATTTT. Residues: CASSSGQGGVQPQHF.

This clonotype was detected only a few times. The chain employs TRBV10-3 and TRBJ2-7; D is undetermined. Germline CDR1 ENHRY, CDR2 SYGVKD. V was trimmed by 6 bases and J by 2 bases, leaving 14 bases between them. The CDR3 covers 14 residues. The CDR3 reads CAIREGEGAYEQYF. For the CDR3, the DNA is TGTGCCATCAGGGAAGGCGAAGGCGCCTACGAGCAGTACTTC.

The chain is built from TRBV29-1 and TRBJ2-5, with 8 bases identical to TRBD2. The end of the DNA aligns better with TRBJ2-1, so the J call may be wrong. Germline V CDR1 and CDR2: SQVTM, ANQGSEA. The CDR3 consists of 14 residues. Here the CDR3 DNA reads TGCAGCGTTTGGGGAGGACAAGCGGGAGAGACCCAGTTCTTC. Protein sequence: CSVWGGQAGETQFF.

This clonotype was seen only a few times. CDR3 coding DNA: TGCAGTGCCACCTCGTGGGCGTTGGCCTACGAGCAGTACTTC. It specifies CSATSWALAYEQYF. The chain combines TRBV20-1 with TRBJ2-7; D is unresolved. The CDR3 loop spans 14 amino acids. Germline V lookup: CDR1 DFQATT, CDR2 SNEGSKA (reference sequence). V lost 6 bases and J 2 bases, leaving 17 bases between the germline ends.

CDR3 coding DNA: TGTGCCAGCAGCTCAACCGGGACTAGTGGGCATGAGCAGTTCTTC. Protein sequence: CASSSTGTSGHEQFF. The chain joins TRBV7-9 to TRBJ2-1; TRBD2 matches at 8 bases. The junction had 10 bases not matched to a gene; V was cut back by 4 bases and J by 8 bases. Germline assignment: CDR1 SEHNR and CDR2 FQNEAQ (reference sequence). The CDR3 is 15 amino acids.

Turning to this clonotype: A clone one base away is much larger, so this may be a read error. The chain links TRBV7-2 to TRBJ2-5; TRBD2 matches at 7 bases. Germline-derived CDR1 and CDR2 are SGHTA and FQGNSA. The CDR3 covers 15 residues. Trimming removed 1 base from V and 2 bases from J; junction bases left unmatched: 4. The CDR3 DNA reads TGTGCCAGCAGCTTAGTTGGGGGAGGGCAAGAGACCCAGTACTTC. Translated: CASSLVGGGQETQYF.

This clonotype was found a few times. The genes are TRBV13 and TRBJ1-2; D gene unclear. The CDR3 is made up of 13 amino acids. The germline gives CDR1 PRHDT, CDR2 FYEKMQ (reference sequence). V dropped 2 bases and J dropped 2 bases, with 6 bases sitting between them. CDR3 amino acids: CASSLQTNYGYTF. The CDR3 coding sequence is TGTGCCAGCAGCTTACAAACCAACTATGGCTACACCTTC.

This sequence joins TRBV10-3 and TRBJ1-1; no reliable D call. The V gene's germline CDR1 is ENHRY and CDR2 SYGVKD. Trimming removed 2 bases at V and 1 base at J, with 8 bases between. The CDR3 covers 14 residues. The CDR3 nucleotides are TGTGCCATCAGTGAGGTTCAGCAGAACACTGAAGCTTTCTTT. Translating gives CAISEVQQNTEAFF.

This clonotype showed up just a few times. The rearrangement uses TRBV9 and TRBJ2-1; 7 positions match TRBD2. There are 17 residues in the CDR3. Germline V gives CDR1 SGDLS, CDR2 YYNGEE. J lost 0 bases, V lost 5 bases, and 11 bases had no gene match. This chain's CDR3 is CASSDPTSESSYNEQFF. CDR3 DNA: TGTGCCAGCAGTGATCCCACTAGCGAGAGCTCCTACAATGAGCAGTTCTTC. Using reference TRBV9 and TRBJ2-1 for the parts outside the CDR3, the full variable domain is DSGVTQTPKHLITATGQRVTLRCSPRSGDLSVYWYQQSLDQGLQFLIQYYNGEERAKGNILERFSAQQFPDLHSELNLSSLELGDSALYFCASSDPTSESSYNEQFFGPGTRLTVL.

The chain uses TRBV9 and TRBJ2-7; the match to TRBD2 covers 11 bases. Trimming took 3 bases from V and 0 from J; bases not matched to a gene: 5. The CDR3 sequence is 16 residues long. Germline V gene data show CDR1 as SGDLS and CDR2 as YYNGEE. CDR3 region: CASSGWGTSGSYEQYF. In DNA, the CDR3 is TGTGCCAGCAGCGGTTGGGGGACTAGCGGCTCCTACGAGCAGTACTTC.

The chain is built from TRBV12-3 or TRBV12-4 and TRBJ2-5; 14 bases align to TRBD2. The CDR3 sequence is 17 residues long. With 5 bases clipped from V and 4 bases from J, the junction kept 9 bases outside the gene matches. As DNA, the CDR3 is TGTGCCAGCAGTACTAAGTACGGACTAGCGGGAGGAGAGACCCAGTACTTC. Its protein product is CASSTKYGLAGGETQYF.

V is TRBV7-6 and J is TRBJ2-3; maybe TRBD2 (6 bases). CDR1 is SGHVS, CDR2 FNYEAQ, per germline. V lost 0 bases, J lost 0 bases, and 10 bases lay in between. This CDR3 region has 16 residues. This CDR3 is CASSLAGSGSTDTQYF. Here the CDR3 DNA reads TGTGCCAGCAGCTTAGCGGGTAGCGGAAGCACAGATACGCAGTATTTT.

The CDR3 here is CASSLGGSSGQPQHF. The CDR3, as DNA: TGTGCCAGCAGCTTAGGGGGATCGAGCGGTCAGCCCCAGCATTTT. The chain recombines TRBV7-2 with TRBJ1-5; no clear D gene. CDR1 and CDR2 (germline): SGHTA, FQGNSA. The CDR3 covers 15 residues. Trimming left V 1 base short and J 6 bases short, with 13 bases between.

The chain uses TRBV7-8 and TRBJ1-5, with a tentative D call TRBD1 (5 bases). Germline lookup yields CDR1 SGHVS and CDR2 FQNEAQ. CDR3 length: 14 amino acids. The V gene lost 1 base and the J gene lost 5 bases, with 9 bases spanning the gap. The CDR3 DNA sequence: TGTGCCAGCAGCTTAGAGGTCAGGGATCAGCCCCAGCATTTT. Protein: CASSLEVRDQPQHF.

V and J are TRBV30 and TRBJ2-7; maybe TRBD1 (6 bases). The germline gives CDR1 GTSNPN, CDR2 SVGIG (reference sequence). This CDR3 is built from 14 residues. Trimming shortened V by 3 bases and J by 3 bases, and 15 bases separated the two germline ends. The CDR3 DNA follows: TGTGCCTGGAGAATGACAGGTCAAGGCTACGAGCAGTACTTC. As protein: CAWRMTGQGYEQYF.

CDR3 sequence (DNA): TGTGCCAGCAGTCTGATGGACCCGAACACTGAAGCTTTCTTT. Translated: CASSLMDPNTEAFF. The chain links TRBV27 to TRBJ1-1; D not certain. Germline-derived CDR1 and CDR2 are MNHEY and SMNVEV (reference sequence). The CDR3 has 14 residues. V lost 5 bases, J lost 1 base, and 11 bases lay in between.

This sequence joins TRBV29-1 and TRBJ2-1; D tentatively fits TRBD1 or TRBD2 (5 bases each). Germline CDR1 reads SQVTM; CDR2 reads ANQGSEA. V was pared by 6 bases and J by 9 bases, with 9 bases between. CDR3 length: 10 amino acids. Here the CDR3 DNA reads TGCAGCGTCAGGGACGGTGAGCAGTTCTTC. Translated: CSVRDGEQFF.